The 24 T cell receptor beta chains below were found in one sample sequenced in a study of regulatory T cells in long-lasting Graves disease. The sample's time point: newly diagnosed GD, antithyroid drugs for less than 3 months. Researchers made the TCR library from RNA that was extracted from PBMCs. The TCR beta library used iRepertoire HTBI primers with Arm-PCR amplification of CDR3. MiXCR was run by TCRdb on the multiplex PCR reads, yielding one entry per CDR3 protein. This table has some 350,000 distinct CDR3 sequences, around 15% appearing once. These data were also filed under a second study, of T cells in Graves' hyperthyroidism and ophthalmopathy.

The input for sequencing was peripheral blood mononuclear cells (PBMCs), taken at new diagnosis, from a patient treated with antithyroid drugs. All receptors come from a woman aged 18-29 years with Graves disease.

Many counts were recorded for this clonotype. The chain couples TRBV18 to TRBJ1-2, with D perhaps TRBD1 (5 bases). CDR1 and CDR2 from the germline V gene are KGHSH and LQKENI. There are 14 residues in the CDR3. Trimming took 2 bases from V and 3 from J, leaving 10 bases between them. CDR3 in DNA: TGTGCCAGCTCACCATGGGGCGCGCACTATGGCTACACCTTC. Residues: CASSPWGAHYGYTF.

This clonotype was seen ten or more times. The chain is built from TRBV27 and TRBJ2-7, with D uncertain. This CDR3 has 13 residues. V was cut by 1 base and J by 3 bases, with 7 bases left in between. Germline CDR1 is MNHEY and CDR2 is SMNVEV (reference sequence). The DNA of the CDR3 is TGTGCCAGCAGTTTATTTGAGAACTACGAGCAGTACTTC. This gives the protein CASSLFENYEQYF.

This clonotype was recorded many times. The CDR3 bases are TGCAGTGCTACCACCCCGTGGTACAATGAGCAGTTCTTC. As protein: CSATTPWYNEQFF. The chain is built from TRBV20-1 and TRBJ2-1; D is ambiguous. The CDR3 is 13 residues long. Germline CDR1 and CDR2: DFQATT and SNEGSKA (reference sequence). The ends were cut back, 4 bases at V and 4 bases at J, with 11 bases in the middle.

This clonotype was observed a few times. The chain couples TRBV5-1 to TRBJ2-5; 10 positions agree with TRBD2. V trimming: 1 base; J trimming: 1 base; junction bases outside the gene matches: 4. Germline loops: CDR1 SGHRS, CDR2 YFSETQ. The CDR3 length is 16 residues. CDR3 DNA sequence: TGCGCCAGCAGCTTGCATACTAGCGGGACCCAAGAGACCCAGTACTTC. This encodes CASSLHTSGTQETQYF.

At least ten counts were recorded for this clonotype. The chain is built from TRBV20-1 and TRBJ1-2; perhaps TRBD1 as D (5 bases). Germline V gene sequence: CDR1 DFQATT, CDR2 SNEGSKA (reference sequence). This CDR3 has 15 residues. V lost 0 bases and J lost 0, with 11 bases in between. CDR3 nucleotide sequence: TGCAGTGCTAGAGATAGGGACCGATCTAACTATGGCTACACCTTC. This codes for CSARDRDRSNYGYTF.

This clonotype was recorded at least ten times. The V and J genes are TRBV10-1 and TRBJ1-2; no firm D call. Germline CDR1 WNHNN, CDR2 SYGVQD (reference sequence). V was shortened by 8 bases and J by 3 bases, with 16 bases between the two germline ends. The CDR3 runs to 14 residues. The CDR3 bases are TGCGCCAGCTCCCCTGGAGCAGGAGACTATGGCTACACCTTC. It specifies CASSPGAGDYGYTF.

This clonotype was seen many times. This sequence joins TRBV29-1 and TRBJ1-2; a weak D match, TRBD1 (5 bases). The CDR3 is 13 residues long. The V end lost 7 bases, the J end lost 8 bases, and 20 bases lay between the germline ends. The V gene's germline CDR1 is SQVTM and CDR2 ANQGSEA. In DNA, the CDR3 is TGCAGCGCGGGGGACGGCCCGAGAGAGGGCTACACCTTC. Protein: CSAGDGPREGYTF. Combining the CDR3 with reference TRBV29-1 and TRBJ1-2 gives the whole variable domain SAVISQKPSRDICQRGTSLTIQCQVDSQVTMMFWYRQQPGQSLTLIATANQGSEATYESGFVIDKFPISRPNLTFSTLTVSNMSPEDSSIYLCSAGDGPREGYTFGSGTRLTVV.

This clonotype was seen repeatedly, ten times or more. V is TRBV20-1 and J is TRBJ2-5; the match to TRBD2 covers 11 bases. Germline CDR1 and CDR2: DFQATT and SNEGSKA (reference sequence). This CDR3 has 14 residues. Trimming at V came to 3 bases and at J to 3 bases, leaving 3 bases not matched to a gene. The CDR3 nucleotides read TGCAGTGCTAGCTCGGGACTAGCGGAAGAGACCCAGTACTTC. It yields the protein CSASSGLAEETQYF.

The genes are TRBV7-2 and TRBJ1-2; a weak D match, TRBD1 (6 bases). Germline loops: CDR1 SGHTA, CDR2 FQGNSA. The CDR3 length is 15 residues. The V end lost 6 bases, the J end lost 0 bases, and 14 bases lay between the germline ends. This chain's CDR3 is CASSNRVDSNYGYTF. The CDR3 DNA reads as TGTGCCAGCAGTAACAGGGTGGATTCTAACTATGGCTACACCTTC.

With regard to this clonotype: A much larger clone sits a single nucleotide away, making a read error possible. This chain connects TRBV30 to TRBJ1-1; D not resolved. Germline CDR1 is GTSNPN and CDR2 is SVGIG (reference sequence). This CDR3 is 13 amino acids long. V lost 5 bases and J 4 bases, leaving 14 bases between the germline ends. CDR3 residues: CAWGTDMGTEAFF. CDR3 nucleotides: TGTGCCTGGGGTACCGACATGGGCACTGAAGCTTTCTTT.

This clonotype was counted many times. This chain connects TRBV3-1 to TRBJ2-3; no firm D call. Trimming left V 5 bases short and J 0 bases short, with 12 bases between. This CDR3 is built from 15 residues. Germline assignment: CDR1 LGHDT and CDR2 YNNKEL (reference sequence). CDR3 in amino acids: CASSSGPQSTDTQYF. CDR3 nucleotides: TGTGCCAGCAGCTCCGGGCCCCAGAGCACAGATACGCAGTATTTT.

The V call is TRBV6-5, the J call TRBJ2-1; D is possibly TRBD1 (5 bases). Trimming took off 1 base at V and 2 bases at J, with 9 bases between the two ends. Germline V gene lookup returns CDR1 MNHEY and CDR2 SVGAGI. The CDR3 is 15 amino acids. DNA of the CDR3: TGTGCCAGCAGTTACTTCCTAGGGGCCTACAATGAGCAGTTCTTC. Amino acid sequence: CASSYFLGAYNEQFF.

The CDR3 here is CSAKTPDGDQETQYF. In nucleotides, the CDR3 is TGCAGTGCTAAAACCCCGGACGGAGACCAAGAGACCCAGTACTTC. This chain uses TRBV20-1 with TRBJ2-5; D call uncertain. The CDR3 sequence is 15 residues long. Germline CDR1 and CDR2: DFQATT and SNEGSKA (reference sequence). Trimming shortened V by 4 bases and J by 0 bases, and 15 bases separated the two germline ends.

This clonotype was counted ten times or more. The chain recombines TRBV18 with TRBJ2-7, with 9 bases fitting TRBD1. J lost 4 bases, V lost 0 bases, and 4 bases had no gene match. The CDR3 runs to 15 residues. The germline gives CDR1 KGHSH, CDR2 LQKENI. The CDR3, as DNA: TGTGCCAGCTCACCACCGAACAGGGGGCTTTACGAGCAGTACTTC. Protein: CASSPPNRGLYEQYF.

The J gene is TRBJ2-1, the V gene TRBV15; TRBD2 agrees at 12 bases. CDR3 length: 17 residues. Germline CDR1 LNHNV, CDR2 YYDKDF (reference sequence). V lost 5 bases and J lost 5; bases outside the gene matches: 10. The CDR3 DNA is TGTGCCACCAGCCGGACTAGGACTAGCGGGGTAAACAATGAGCAGTTCTTC. This translates into CATSRTRTSGVNNEQFF.

In the case of this clonotype: A much larger clonotype is one base distant, so this may be a read error. The chain employs TRBV6-2 or TRBV6-3 and TRBJ1-4, with D perhaps TRBD1 (5 bases). Germline loops: CDR1 MNHEY, CDR2 SVGEGT. The germline V and J ends were trimmed by 4 bases and 7 bases, with 16 bases remaining between them. This CDR3 comprises 15 residues. This CDR3 reads CASSFGGANSEKLFF. CDR3 sequence (DNA): TGTGCCAGCAGTTTTGGAGGGGCCAATAGTGAAAAACTGTTTTTT.

The rearrangement links TRBV6-1 to TRBJ1-6; D gene uncertain. The CDR3 consists of 16 residues. V was cut by 4 bases and J by 6 bases, with 16 bases left in between. CDR1 MNHNS and CDR2 SASEGT come from the germline V gene. CDR3 sequence: CASSAVGGISNSPLHF. The CDR3 DNA follows: TGTGCCAGCAGTGCGGTGGGAGGAATCAGTAATTCACCCCTCCACTTT.

The J gene is TRBJ1-3, the V gene TRBV9; D is unclear. The CDR3 is made up of 11 amino acids. Deletions cut 6 bases from V and 2 bases from J, with 3 bases between. Germline CDR1 is SGDLS and CDR2 is YYNGEE. The CDR3 sequence is CASKTGNTIYF. The CDR3 DNA is TGTGCCAGCAAGACTGGAAACACCATATATTTT.

This clonotype was found many times. V is TRBV7-3 and J is TRBJ2-3, with 14 nucleotides matching TRBD2. The length of the CDR3 is 17 residues. Germline values: CDR1 SGHTA, CDR2 FQGTGA. The V segment lost 4 bases and the J segment 6 bases; nucleotides outside the gene matches: 9. Here the CDR3 reads CASSSPGLAGVTDTQYF. DNA of the CDR3: TGTGCCAGCAGCTCCCCGGGACTAGCGGGGGTAACGGATACGCAGTATTTT.

This chain joins TRBV10-3 and TRBJ1-1; D not certain. V lost 2 bases and J 1 base, leaving 5 bases between the germline ends. The CDR3 consists of 13 residues. Germline lookup yields CDR1 ENHRY and CDR2 SYGVKD. The chain's CDR3 is CAISEVGNTEAFF. In DNA, the CDR3 is TGTGCCATCAGTGAGGTTGGGAACACTGAAGCTTTCTTT.

This clonotype was detected only a few times. This chain links TRBV7-3 with TRBJ2-5; 8 nucleotides align to TRBD2. V was pared by 4 bases and J by 5 bases, with 3 bases of the junction left unmatched. This CDR3 is 13 amino acids long. From germline, CDR1 is SGHTA and CDR2 FQGTGA. The CDR3 loop reads CASSSGGEETQYF. CDR3 sequence (DNA): TGTGCCAGCAGCTCGGGGGGGGAGGAGACCCAGTACTTC.

Comment on this clonotype: This likely came from a read error, as a far larger clone is one base away. This chain links TRBV5-1 with TRBJ2-1; TRBD2 aligns across 10 bases. The end of the DNA fits TRBJ2-5 better, so the J call may be wrong. Germline V gene lookup returns CDR1 SGHRS and CDR2 YFSETQ. The CDR3 has 15 amino acids. CDR3 nucleotide sequence: TGCGCCCGCAGCTTGGGATCTAGCGGGAGCGAGACCCAGTACTTC. Its protein is CARSLGSSGSETQYF.

This clonotype showed up many times. This sequence joins TRBV10-3 and TRBJ2-7; the D gene is possibly TRBD2 (7 bases). This CDR3 contains 14 residues. The V and J ends lost 5 bases and 5 bases respectively, with 16 bases between them. The germline gives CDR1 ENHRY, CDR2 SYGVKD. The CDR3 bases are TGTGCCATCAGTTCGGTGGGGGGGGCCAACGAGCAGTACTTC. Amino acids: CAISSVGGANEQYF.

This clonotype occurred many times. The chain employs TRBV18 and TRBJ2-3; tentative D call: TRBD2 (6 bases). V lost 2 bases and J lost 1, with 16 bases in between. The CDR3 consists of 17 residues. Germline CDR1 and CDR2: KGHSH and LQKENI. The CDR3 sequence is CASSPSGGGSGTDTQYF. The CDR3 DNA sequence: TGTGCCAGCTCACCATCCGGGGGAGGATCGGGCACAGATACGCAGTATTTT.